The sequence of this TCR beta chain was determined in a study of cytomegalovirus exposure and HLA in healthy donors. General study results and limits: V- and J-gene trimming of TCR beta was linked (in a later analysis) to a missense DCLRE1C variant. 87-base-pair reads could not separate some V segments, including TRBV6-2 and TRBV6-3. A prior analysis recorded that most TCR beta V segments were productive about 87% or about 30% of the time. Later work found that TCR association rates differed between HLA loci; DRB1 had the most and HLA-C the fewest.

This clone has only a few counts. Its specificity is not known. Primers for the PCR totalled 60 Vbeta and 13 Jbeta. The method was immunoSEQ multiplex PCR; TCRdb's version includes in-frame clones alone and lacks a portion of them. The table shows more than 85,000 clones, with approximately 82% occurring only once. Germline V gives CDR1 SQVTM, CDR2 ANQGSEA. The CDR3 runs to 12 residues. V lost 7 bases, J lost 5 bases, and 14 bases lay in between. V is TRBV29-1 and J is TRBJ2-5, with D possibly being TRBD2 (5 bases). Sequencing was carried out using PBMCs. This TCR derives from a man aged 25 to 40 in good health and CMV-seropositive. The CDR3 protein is CSAGGSRETQYF. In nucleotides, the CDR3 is TGCAGCGCTGGAGGCAGCCGGGAGACCCAGTACTTC.